This passage covers 25 T cell receptor beta chains from one sample sequenced in a study of CD8 T cells in Susac syndrome (dated by TCRdb to the late 2010s). The library was produced with the immunoSEQ multiplex PCR assay. RNA was extracted using the RNeasy kit, and roughly 0.45 to 1 microgram was reverse transcribed with random hexamers. In TCRdb, the public reads were trimmed at Q25 with fastp and aligned with MiXCR, with productive beta chains retained. Rows are combined by CDR3 protein, so each entry shows the most common genes and DNA. Recorded for this sample are approximately 190,000 distinct CDR3 sequences; 80% to 95% of them occurred a single time. The top ten hold 0.09% to 0.12% of the sample. The sequencing input was CD4+ T cells from PBMCs. The source is a human donor in good health.

The V and J genes are TRBV28 and TRBJ1-5; D perhaps matches TRBD1 (5 bases). Germline CDR1 MDHEN, CDR2 SYDVKM. This CDR3 has 13 residues. V was clipped by 10 bases and J by 0 bases, with 10 bases between them. In DNA, the CDR3 is TGTGCCACCGGGACCTATAGCAATCAGCCCCAGCATTTT. Amino acids: CATGTYSNQPQHF. The variable domain in full, completed from reference TRBV28 and TRBJ1-5, reads DVKVTQSSRYLVKRTGEKVFLECVQDMDHENMFWYRQDPGLGLRLIYFSYDVKMKEKGDIPEGYSVSREKKERFSLILESASTNQTSMYLCATGTYSNQPQHFGDGTRLSIL.

The rearrangement links TRBV20-1 to TRBJ2-5; TRBD1 is a possible D gene (6 bases). The CDR3 length is 13 residues. The germline V and J ends were trimmed by 3 bases and 6 bases, with 14 bases remaining between them. CDR1 DFQATT and CDR2 SNEGSKA come from the germline V gene (reference sequence). CDR3 DNA sequence: TGCAGTGCTAGTCTCCCGGGACACCAGACCCAGTACTTC. It yields the protein CSASLPGHQTQYF.

The V gene is TRBV6-2 or TRBV6-3, the J gene TRBJ2-5; D might be TRBD1 (5 bases). V lost 2 bases and J 5 bases, leaving 9 bases between the germline ends. Germline V gives CDR1 MNHEY, CDR2 SVGEGT. The CDR3 spans 13 residues. CDR3 protein: CASSYIQAETQYF. CDR3 coding DNA: TGTGCCAGCAGTTACATACAGGCGGAGACCCAGTACTTC.

This chain links TRBV20-1 with TRBJ2-3; no clear D. The CDR3 length is 13 residues. Germline V gives CDR1 DFQATT, CDR2 SNEGSKA (reference sequence). Deletions cut 3 bases from V and 6 bases from J, with 13 bases between. The DNA of the CDR3 is TGCAGTGCTAGCAGTCTAGTAGGGGATACGCAGTATTTT. Encoded protein: CSASSLVGDTQYF.

In its sample, this clonotype was seen once. The chain uses TRBV6-2 or TRBV6-3 and TRBJ2-6; D may correspond to TRBD1 or TRBD2 (5 bases each). The ends were cut back, 4 bases at V and 0 bases at J, with 13 bases in the middle. CDR1 and CDR2 (germline): MNHEY, SVGEGT. The CDR3 runs 17 residues. CDR3 loop: CASSWDGPYSGANVLTF. The DNA of the CDR3 is TGTGCCAGCAGTTGGGACGGCCCGTACTCTGGGGCCAACGTCCTGACTTTC.

The V call is TRBV12-5, the J call TRBJ1-1; D is ambiguous. V was pared by 6 bases and J by 4 bases, with 15 bases between. The CDR3 totals 14 residues. Looked up from germline, CDR1 is LGHNT and CDR2 is FRNRAP. Here the CDR3 reads CASGLGGSSTEAFF. In DNA form, the CDR3 reads TGTGCTAGTGGCCTCGGCGGGAGCAGCACTGAAGCTTTCTTT. The full variable domain, in which reference TRBV12-5 and TRBJ1-1 provide the parts outside the CDR3, is DARVTQTPRHKVTEMGQEVTMRCQPILGHNTVFWYRQTMMQGLELLAYFRNRAPLDDSGMPKDRFSAEMPDATLATLKIQPSEPRDSAVYFCASGLGGSSTEAFFGQGTRLTVV.

J is TRBJ2-2 and V is TRBV6-5, with TRBD1 matching over 7 bases. Germline V gene lookup returns CDR1 MNHEY and CDR2 SVGAGI. V was pared by 2 bases and J by 1 base, with 10 bases of the junction left unmatched. The CDR3 runs to 18 residues. This chain's CDR3 is CASSYLQTRTGNTGELFF. CDR3 DNA sequence: TGTGCCAGCAGTTACCTGCAGACCCGGACAGGGAACACCGGGGAGCTGTTTTTT.

This chain links TRBV20-1 with TRBJ2-7, with a tentative D call TRBD1 (5 bases). V dropped 1 base and J dropped 4 bases, with 11 bases sitting between them. Germline V gives CDR1 DFQATT, CDR2 SNEGSKA (reference sequence). The CDR3 has 13 residues. CDR3 residues: CSARGSGIYEQYV. DNA for the CDR3: TGCAGTGCTAGAGGTTCAGGGATTTACGAGCAGTACGTC.

This chain links TRBV12-3 or TRBV12-4 with TRBJ1-1, with D unresolved. The CDR3 is made up of 15 amino acids. V lost 6 bases and J 0 bases, leaving 14 bases between the germline ends. CDR3 sequence (DNA): TGTGCCAGCAGCCCGACACCGAGTATGAACACTGAAGCTTTCTTT. Protein sequence: CASSPTPSMNTEAFF.

The V and J genes are TRBV5-1 and TRBJ1-2, with D tentatively TRBD1 (5 bases). Germline V CDR1 and CDR2: SGHRS, YFSETQ. V shed 5 bases and J shed 3 bases, with 11 bases lying between them. This CDR3 is 13 amino acids long. The CDR3 DNA sequence: TGCGCCAGCAGGGAAGGGACCGACTATGGCTACACCTTC. Its protein product is CASREGTDYGYTF.

Comments on this clonotype: The junction differs from germline at one of its ends, possibly a read error. The genes are TRBV10-3 and TRBJ2-5, with D unresolved. Germline CDR1 reads ENHRY; CDR2 reads SYGVKD. CDR3 size: 15 residues. This CDR3 is CAISQSGRAQETQYF. In DNA form, the CDR3 reads TGTGCCATCAGTCAGTCTGGCAGAGCCCAAGAGACCCAGTACTTC.

The chain is built from TRBV4-1 and TRBJ2-5, with 9 bases identical to TRBD1. The germline gives CDR1 MGHRA, CDR2 YSYEKL. This CDR3 is 16 amino acids long. J gave up 1 base and V 2 bases, and 5 bases lay outside the gene matches. DNA of the CDR3: TGCGCCAGCAGCCAAACCGGGACAGGGCGCCAAGAGACCCAGTACTTC. It translates to CASSQTGTGRQETQYF.

The J gene is TRBJ2-6, the V gene TRBV27; 7 bases fit TRBD2. The CDR3 is 15 amino acids. CDR1 is MNHEY, CDR2 SMNVEV, per germline (reference sequence). V trimming: 10 bases; J trimming: 4 bases; junction bases outside the gene matches: 10. The CDR3 nucleotides read TGTGCCACTGGGGGGGGGATGATAGGGGCCAACGTCCTGACTTTC. Translating gives CATGGGMIGANVLTF.

The chain carries TRBV20-1 and TRBJ2-7; 8 nucleotides align to TRBD2. Germline CDR1 and CDR2: DFQATT and SNEGSKA (reference sequence). The CDR3 covers 14 residues. V shed 5 bases and J 1 base; nucleotides not matched to a gene: 7. Written as DNA, the CDR3 is TGCAGTGCTCCCCGGGAGGGGGTTTCCTACGAGCAGTACTTC. Encoded protein: CSAPREGVSYEQYF.

J is TRBJ2-1 and V is TRBV25-1, with 7 bases aligning to TRBD1. Looked up from germline, CDR1 is MGHDK and CDR2 is SYGVNS. V shed 4 bases and J 0 bases; nucleotides not matched to a gene: 6. This CDR3 contains 16 residues. The CDR3 loop is CASSGDSPSSYNEQFF. The CDR3 region has the DNA TGTGCCAGCAGTGGGGACAGTCCGAGCTCCTACAATGAGCAGTTCTTC.

This sequence joins TRBV20-1 and TRBJ2-3; D perhaps matches TRBD2 (5 bases). The V end lost 1 base, the J end lost 2 bases, and 19 bases lay between the germline ends. From germline, CDR1 is DFQATT and CDR2 SNEGSKA (reference sequence). This CDR3 is 17 amino acids long. In DNA, the CDR3 is TGCAGTGCTAGAGTTGGAGGCAGAACCCTTACCACAGATACGCAGTATTTT. Translating it yields CSARVGGRTLTTDTQYF.

This clonotype was seen more than once but under ten times. V usage is TRBV3-1 and J usage is TRBJ2-4; D gene uncertain. This CDR3 contains 13 residues. The V and J ends lost 1 base and 7 bases respectively, with 8 bases between them. The germline gives CDR1 LGHDT, CDR2 YNNKEL (reference sequence). The CDR3: CASSQGTRNIQYF. Here the CDR3 DNA reads TGTGCCAGCAGCCAAGGGACGCGGAACATTCAGTACTTC.

CDR3 loop: CASSQDRLAGDLNTGELFF. The CDR3 coding sequence is TGTGCCAGCAGCCAAGATAGACTAGCGGGGGATCTGAACACCGGGGAGCTGTTTTTT. The chain uses TRBV14 and TRBJ2-2; 12 nucleotides align to TRBD2. J was trimmed by 1 base and V by 0 bases; bases with no gene match: 6. The CDR3 has 19 residues. In germline, CDR1 is SGHDN, CDR2 FVKESK.

This clonotype appeared a few times. The CDR3 bases are TGCAGCGTTGGTGGGGGCACAGATACGCAGTATTTT. Its translation: CSVGGGTDTQYF. This chain links TRBV29-1 with TRBJ2-3; unclear D gene. The length of the CDR3 is 12 residues. V lost 4 bases to trimming and J lost 1 base, with 6 bases between them. The germline gives CDR1 SQVTM, CDR2 ANQGSEA.

The chain uses TRBV4-1 and TRBJ2-1; 7 bases align to TRBD2. Germline CDR1 and CDR2: MGHRA and YSYEKL. Trimming took 3 bases from V and 5 from J; bases not matched to a gene: 13. CDR3 length: 17 amino acids. DNA of the CDR3: TGCGCCAGCAGCCATGCGTTTGGGGGGGGGATTAACAATGAGCAGTTCTTC. Amino acids: CASSHAFGGGINNEQFF.

The rearrangement uses TRBV7-8 and TRBJ1-1; no reliable D call. V gave up 1 base and J gave up 6 bases, with 12 bases separating them. This CDR3 comprises 14 residues. CDR1 and CDR2 from the germline V gene are SGHVS and FQNEAQ. The CDR3 here is CASSLGPVAAEAFF. The CDR3 DNA follows: TGTGCCAGCAGCTTAGGGCCCGTGGCCGCTGAAGCTTTCTTT.

The V and J genes are TRBV4-1 and TRBJ2-5, with 7 bases matching TRBD1. V shed 4 bases and J 5 bases; nucleotides not matched to a gene: 10. Germline CDR1 reads MGHRA; CDR2 reads YSYEKL. The CDR3 contains 15 residues. In nucleotides, the CDR3 is TGCGCCAGCAGCCCCAGAAGGGGGCTCGGTGAGACCCAGTACTTC. It yields the protein CASSPRRGLGETQYF.

CDR3 nucleotides: TGCAGTGCTAGACTGGACAGGGGAAATTCACCCCTCCACTTT. Amino acids: CSARLDRGNSPLHF. The chain combines TRBV20-1 with TRBJ1-6; 9 nucleotides match TRBD1. Trimming at V came to 2 bases and at J to 7 bases, leaving 3 bases not matched to a gene. Germline CDR1 DFQATT, CDR2 SNEGSKA (reference sequence). This CDR3 region has 14 residues.

V gene TRBV19 combines with J gene TRBJ1-6; 10 bases agree with TRBD1. The CDR3 sequence is 16 residues long. The J segment lost 9 bases and the V segment lost 6 bases, leaving 11 bases of the junction unmatched. Germline V lookup: CDR1 LNHDA, CDR2 SQIVND (reference sequence). The CDR3 region has the DNA TGTGCCAGTAGCACGTTCCGGGGACAGGGGATTTCACCCCTCCACTTT. Translation: CASSTFRGQGISPLHF.

The CDR3 DNA reads TGTGCCAGCAGCCCCCGAGGCACACGTCAAGGGTACACTGAAGCTTTCTTT. It encodes CASSPRGTRQGYTEAFF. The chain combines TRBV3-1 with TRBJ1-1; D remains unclear. This CDR3 has 17 amino acids. Trimming removed 4 bases from V and 3 bases from J, with 21 bases in between. Germline CDR1 and CDR2: LGHDT and YNNKEL (reference sequence).